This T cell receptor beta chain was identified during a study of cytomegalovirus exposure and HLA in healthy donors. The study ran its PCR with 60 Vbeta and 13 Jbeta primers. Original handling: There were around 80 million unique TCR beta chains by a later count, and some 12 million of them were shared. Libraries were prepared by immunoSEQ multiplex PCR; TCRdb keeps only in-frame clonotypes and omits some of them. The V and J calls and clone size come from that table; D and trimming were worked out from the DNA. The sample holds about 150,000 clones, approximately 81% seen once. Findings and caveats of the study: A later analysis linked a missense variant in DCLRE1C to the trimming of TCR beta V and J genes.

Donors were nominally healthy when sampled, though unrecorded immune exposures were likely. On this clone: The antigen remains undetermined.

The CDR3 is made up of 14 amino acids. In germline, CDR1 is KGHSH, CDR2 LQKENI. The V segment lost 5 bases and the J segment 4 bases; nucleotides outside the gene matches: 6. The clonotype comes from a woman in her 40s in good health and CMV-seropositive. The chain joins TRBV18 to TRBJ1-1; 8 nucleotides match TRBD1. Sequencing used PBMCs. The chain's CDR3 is CASSSTGVGTEAFF. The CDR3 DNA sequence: TGTGCCAGCTCATCGACAGGGGTGGGCACTGAAGCTTTCTTT.